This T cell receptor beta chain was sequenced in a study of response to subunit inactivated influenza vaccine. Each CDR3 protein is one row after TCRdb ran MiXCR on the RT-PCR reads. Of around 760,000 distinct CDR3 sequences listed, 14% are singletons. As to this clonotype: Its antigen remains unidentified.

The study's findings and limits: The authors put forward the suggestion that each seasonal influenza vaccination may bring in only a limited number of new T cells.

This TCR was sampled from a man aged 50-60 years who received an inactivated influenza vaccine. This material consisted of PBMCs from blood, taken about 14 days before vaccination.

DNA of the CDR3: TGTGCCAGCAGTTTAGGGACAGGGAGGCTGCCCCAGCATTTT. It is translated as CASSLGTGRLPQHF. The chain couples TRBV27 to TRBJ1-5; 9 bases fit TRBD1. The CDR3 extends over 14 amino acids. Germline CDR1 is MNHEY and CDR2 is SMNVEV (reference sequence). J gave up 9 bases and V 2 bases, and 5 bases lay outside the gene matches.